The next 14 T cell receptor beta chains were all read from a single sample in a study of blood T cell repertoires in COVID-19. Libraries were prepared by immunoSEQ multiplex PCR; TCRdb keeps only in-frame clonotypes and omits some of them. The top ten clones hold around 3.2% of a sample with about 150,000 clones, around 89% of them seen once. Sequencing was carried out using peripheral blood. The receptor source for this set is a man between 60 and 75 years old with active or convalescent COVID-19.

V is TRBV6-5 and J is TRBJ2-7; D remains unclear. The CDR3 spans 13 residues. Germline V gene lookup returns CDR1 MNHEY and CDR2 SVGAGI. Trimming pared 0 bases from V and 4 bases from J, leaving 7 bases between. CDR3 DNA: TGTGCCAGCAGTTACTCGGTAGCATACGAGCAGTACTTC. Amino acids: CASSYSVAYEQYF.

The chain is built from TRBV5-1 and TRBJ2-3; 10 nucleotides match TRBD2. Per germline, CDR1 SGHRS and CDR2 YFSETQ. V dropped 5 bases and J dropped 4; count of bases not matched to a gene: 7. This CDR3 has 15 residues. The chain's CDR3 is CASRSSGSSPDTQYF. The CDR3 coding sequence is TGCGCCAGCAGGTCTAGCGGGAGTTCGCCAGATACGCAGTATTTT. The full variable domain, rest sourced from reference TRBV5-1 and TRBJ2-3, is KAGVTQTPRYLIKTRGQQVTLSCSPISGHRSVSWYQQTPGQGLQFLFEYFSETQRNKGNFPGRFSGRQFSNSRSEMNVSTLELGDSALYLCASRSSGSSPDTQYFGPGTRLTVL.

The sample holds one count of this clone. This chain connects TRBV12-3 or TRBV12-4 to TRBJ1-1; D is perhaps TRBD1 (5 bases). CDR3 length: 12 amino acids. The germline V and J ends were trimmed by 4 bases and 10 bases, with 13 bases remaining between them. The CDR3 loop reads CASSWGREAAFF. CDR3 sequence (DNA): TGTGCCAGCAGTTGGGGCAGGGAGGCAGCTTTCTTT.

This chain joins TRBV6-5 and TRBJ2-7; unclear D gene. The CDR3 contains 15 residues. Germline loops: CDR1 MNHEY, CDR2 SVGAGI. V was shortened by 6 bases and J by 6 bases, with 21 bases between the two germline ends. CDR3 DNA: TGTGCCAGCAGGGTCGACGCTTTAGTTGGGCGCGAGCAGTACTTC. It yields the protein CASRVDALVGREQYF.

The chain's CDR3 is CASRPSYRAGNTIYF. Written as DNA, the CDR3 is TGTGCCAGCAGACCATCTTACAGGGCGGGAAACACCATATATTTT. The chain couples TRBV7-2 to TRBJ1-3; TRBD1 is a possible D gene (6 bases). This CDR3 contains 15 residues. Germline CDR1 and CDR2: SGHTA and FQGNSA. V lost 6 bases and J 4 bases, leaving 16 bases between the germline ends.

The rearrangement uses TRBV7-8 and TRBJ2-2, with D possibly TRBD2 on 6 matching bases. The CDR3 runs to 13 residues. Germline CDR1 reads SGHVS; CDR2 reads FQNEAQ. Trimming stripped 5 bases from V and 6 bases from J, with 10 bases between. The CDR3 DNA reads as TGTGCCAGCAGCCGAGGACTATCCGGGGAGCTGTTTTTT. Translating gives CASSRGLSGELFF.

CDR3: CASSPRTGPYEQYF. As DNA, the CDR3 is TGTGCCAGCAGCCCTCGGACAGGTCCCTACGAGCAGTACTTC. The rearrangement joins TRBV14 to TRBJ2-7; 7 bases are shared with TRBD1. The CDR3 runs to 14 residues. V lost 4 bases and J lost 2; bases outside the gene matches: 5. Per germline, CDR1 SGHDN and CDR2 FVKESK.

This CDR3 reads CASGLSSGAVETQYF. CDR3 DNA sequence: TGTGCTAGTGGTTTGAGTAGCGGGGCCGTGGAGACCCAGTACTTC. The rearrangement links TRBV12-5 to TRBJ2-5, with 8 bases matching TRBD2. This CDR3 region has 15 residues. Germline V CDR1 and CDR2: LGHNT, FRNRAP. J was trimmed by 5 bases and V by 2 bases; bases with no gene match: 7.

The gene calls are TRBV4-2 and TRBJ2-3; TRBD2 matches at 11 bases. The length of the CDR3 is 17 residues. The trim removed 4 bases at V and 0 bases at J, leaving 6 bases unmatched. The germline V gene encodes CDR1 LGHNA and CDR2 YNFKEQ. The CDR3: CASSPGTSGTSTDTQYF. CDR3 nucleotide sequence: TGTGCCAGCAGCCCCGGGACTAGCGGAACTAGCACAGATACGCAGTATTTT.

A few counts support this clone. The chain carries TRBV7-2 and TRBJ1-3, with D hard to call. The CDR3 length is 13 residues. The V gene lost 1 base and the J gene lost 3 bases, with 4 bases spanning the gap. The germline V gene encodes CDR1 SGHTA and CDR2 FQGNSA. CDR3 DNA sequence: TGTGCCAGCAGCTTAGGTCATGGAAACACCATATATTTT. It yields the protein CASSLGHGNTIYF.

V and J are TRBV5-4 and TRBJ2-1; D unclear. The CDR3 is made up of 15 amino acids. Between the trimmed V and J ends, which lost 4 bases and 0 bases, there was a span of 11 bases. Germline V gives CDR1 SGHNT, CDR2 YYREEE (reference sequence). The CDR3 sequence: CASSAAPSSYNEQFF. DNA for the CDR3: TGTGCCAGCAGCGCGGCTCCTAGCTCCTACAATGAGCAGTTCTTC.

This clone was seen only a few times. The rearrangement joins TRBV12-3 or TRBV12-4 to TRBJ1-1; D uncertain. The CDR3 extends over 13 amino acids. The V end was cut by 4 bases, the J end by 4 bases, with 10 bases between. The CDR3 sequence: CASSSVVSTEAFF. The CDR3 DNA reads TGTGCCAGCAGTTCGGTTGTAAGCACTGAAGCTTTCTTT.

The rearrangement joins TRBV24-1 to TRBJ2-3; the match to TRBD2 covers 8 bases. Germline assignment: CDR1 KGHDR and CDR2 SFDVKD. The CDR3 covers 17 residues. V lost 0 bases and J lost 1; bases outside the gene matches: 5. CDR3 region: CATSDLQGRGGTDTQYF. The CDR3 coding sequence is TGTGCCACCAGTGATTTGCAGGGGCGGGGGGGCACAGATACGCAGTATTTT.

The J gene is TRBJ2-3, the V gene TRBV6-5; a weak D match, TRBD2 (7 bases). Looked up from germline, CDR1 is MNHEY and CDR2 is SVGAGI. The CDR3 covers 14 residues. Trimming removed 2 bases from V and 6 bases from J, with 12 bases in between. The CDR3 loop reads CASSYTRGADTQYF. Written as DNA, the CDR3 is TGTGCCAGCAGTTACACCCGGGGGGCCGATACGCAGTATTTT.